This entry is about one T cell receptor beta chain. Its antigen is not identified. Each sample had two DNA replicates, approximately 0.52 ug blood or roughly 1.4 ug tissue. Sequenced by immunoSEQ multiplex PCR; TCRdb stores in-frame clones only, minus some. The data contain 20,000 to 30,000 clones, 60% to 70% of them singletons. This sample stems from a study of early stage breast cancer tumors. Looking at the study overall: Samples were sequenced at 9 to 10-fold average coverage.

Germline V gene sequence: CDR1 MNHEY, CDR2 SVGAGI. V lost 9 bases and J 0 bases, leaving 17 bases between the germline ends. CDR3 length equals 15 residues. Study-wide results and caveats: Tumors had around 2.4-fold higher T cell density than normal breast.

The sequenced sample consisted of breast tumor tissue. This rearrangement joins TRBV6-5 to TRBJ2-5; D not resolved. The sequence was collected from a person between 55 and 70 years old with breast cancer. The CDR3 sequence: CARPNHGLDQETQYF. CDR3 coding DNA: TGTGCCAGACCCAACCACGGCCTAGACCAAGAGACCCAGTACTTC.